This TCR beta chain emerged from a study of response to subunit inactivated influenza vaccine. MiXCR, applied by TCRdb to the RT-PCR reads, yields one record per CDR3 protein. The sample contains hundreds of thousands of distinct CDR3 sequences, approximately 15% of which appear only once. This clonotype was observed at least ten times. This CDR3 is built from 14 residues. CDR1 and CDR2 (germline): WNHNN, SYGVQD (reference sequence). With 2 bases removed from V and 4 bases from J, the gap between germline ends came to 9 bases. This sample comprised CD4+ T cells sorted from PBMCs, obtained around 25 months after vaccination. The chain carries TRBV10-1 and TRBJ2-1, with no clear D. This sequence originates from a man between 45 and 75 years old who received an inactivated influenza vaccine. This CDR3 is CASSEGLPYNEQFF. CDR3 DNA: TGCGCCAGCAGTGAGGGGCTACCTTACAATGAGCAGTTCTTC.